This TCR beta chain was captured in a study of cytomegalovirus exposure and HLA in healthy donors. There are 14 residues in the CDR3. Germline loops: CDR1 LNHNV, CDR2 YYDKDF (reference sequence). V lost 0 bases, J lost 4 bases, and 8 bases lay in between. The PCR was carried out with 60 Vbeta primers and 13 Jbeta primers. Source study methods: The count from a later analysis was tens of millions of unique TCR beta chains, 9.5 million to 13 million of them shared. The assay was immunoSEQ multiplex PCR, and TCRdb's table has in-frame clones only and misses some. Clone size and the V and J calls come from that table; the DNA yielded D and trimming. The table lists under 200,000 clones, more than 80% of them singletons.

Sequencing used PBMCs. This sequence joins TRBV15 and TRBJ2-3; D unclear. The sequence was obtained from a woman aged 25-40 years in good health and CMV-seropositive. Written as DNA, the CDR3 is TGTGCCACCAGCAGAGACGCGAACCCAGATACGCAGTATTTT. It is translated as CATSRDANPDTQYF.